This T cell receptor (beta chain) was identified in a study of beta chain features in type 1 diabetes. Overall study results and limits: In all four CD4+ subsets, TCRB CDR3 length was significantly, moderately reduced in type 1 diabetes.

Remarks on this clone: Its antigen is unidentified.

Averaging roughly 120 mL, one heparinised blood draw came from each individual donor. Reverse transcription of all isolated RNA meant that expressed TCRB transcripts were sequenced. The repertoire was sequenced with immunoSEQ multiplex PCR; TCRdb's copy has only in-frame clones and lacks some. The profile shows 600,000 to 750,000 clones, around 12% of them singletons. This clonotype was obtained from a man younger than 40 with type 1 diabetes. The sequencing sample was made of naive CD4+ T cells from blood.

DNA for the CDR3: TGTGCCATCAGTGAGTCGCAGGGGATAGGGGAGCTGTTTTTT. This translates into CAISESQGIGELFF. J is TRBJ2-2 and V is TRBV10-3, with D tentatively TRBD1 (6 bases). Germline CDR1 ENHRY, CDR2 SYGVKD. The V gene lost 0 bases and the J gene lost 8 bases, with 10 bases spanning the gap. The length of the CDR3 is 14 residues.